Shown below are 2 T cell receptor beta chains from a single sample sequenced in a study of shared T cell receptors in the human thymus. Repertoires were generated with immunoSEQ multiplex PCR, while TCRdb's copy carries only in-frame clones and drops some. Among roughly 550,000 clones listed, roughly 74% were seen once. The same sample was also used in a study of human thymus T cells.

Sample: thymocytes. The source of these receptors is a boy younger than two with a congenital heart defect.

The gene calls are TRBV2 and TRBJ2-3; tentatively, D is TRBD2 (6 bases). The germline gives CDR1 SNHLY, CDR2 FYNNEI. Trimming pared 5 bases from V and 1 base from J, leaving 22 bases between. There are 18 residues in the CDR3. The CDR3 spells CASSPRGREPVGTDTQYF. Here the CDR3 DNA reads TGTGCCAGCAGTCCCCGGGGACGGGAGCCAGTGGGCACAGATACGCAGTATTTT.

The V gene is TRBV4-2, the J gene TRBJ2-5; 7 bases match TRBD2. Germline V gives CDR1 LGHNA, CDR2 YNFKEQ. The CDR3 consists of 20 residues. Trimming cost V 2 bases and J 1 base; bases outside gene matches: 19. The CDR3 coding sequence is TGTGCCAGCAGCCAAACACCTAACGATGGGGCTAGCGGAGTCCAAGAGACCCAGTACTTC. This codes for CASSQTPNDGASGVQETQYF.